The present T cell receptor beta chain was sequenced within a study of CD8 T cells in ankylosing spondylitis. This clonotype was seen ten or more times. TCRdb ran MiXCR on the 5' RACE reads and lists one entry per CDR3 protein. The sample has more than 250,000 distinct CDR3 sequences; around 10% are singletons. Germline V gene data show CDR1 as SGDLS and CDR2 as YYNGEE. V was clipped by 1 base and J by 5 bases, with 21 bases between them. This CDR3 is built from 17 residues. This receptor was obtained from a female donor with ankylosing spondylitis or in good health (not recorded which). The chain combines TRBV9 with TRBJ1-2, with a possible D match to TRBD1 (6 bases). Material for sequencing was blood, either unsorted or a sorted T cell fraction (not recorded which). CDR3 sequence reads: CASSVLNMVVQGYGYTF. In DNA form, the CDR3 reads TGTGCCAGCAGCGTATTGAATATGGTGGTACAGGGATATGGCTACACCTTC.